This T cell receptor beta chain appears in the sequencing data of a study of cytotoxic CD8 clonotypes in ibrutinib-treated CLL. This CDR3 is built from 14 residues. Germline CDR1 is SGHAT and CDR2 is FQNNGV. V shed 5 bases, J shed 10 bases, and the junction held 10 bases outside the gene matches. TCRdb's copy holds only in-frame clones and misses some; the assay was immunoSEQ multiplex PCR. This sample yields some 140,000 clones, of which 91% are seen a single time; 10% to 12% belongs to the top ten. The clonotype was recovered from a human donor with chronic lymphocytic leukemia. The input for sequencing was PBMCs, taken after 12 months of ibrutinib treatment. The chain recombines TRBV11-2 with TRBJ2-1; 8 nucleotides align to TRBD2. This CDR3 is CASSISAGVREQFF. The CDR3 coding sequence is TGTGCCAGCAGCATATCAGCGGGAGTACGGGAGCAGTTCTTC.